Included here is one T cell receptor beta chain sequence, with context. Germline V gene data show CDR1 as SEHNR and CDR2 as FQNEAQ (reference sequence). CDR3 size: 14 residues. V was shortened by 5 bases and J by 6 bases, with 16 bases between the two germline ends. TCR beta VDJ and CDR3 profiles were obtained from a genomic DNA template. MiXCR was run by TCRdb on the reads, yielding one entry per CDR3 protein. The table shows a few hundred thousand distinct CDR3 sequences, with under 50% occurring only once. This record comes from a study of CD8+CD57+ T cells in acquired aplastic anemia. Individuals selected for sequencing had exhibited CD8+CD57+ cell expansion on flow cytometry.

Source material: sorted CD4+, CD8+, or CD8+CD57+ T cells (not recorded which) from PBMCs. V usage is TRBV7-9 and J usage is TRBJ1-1; D is ambiguous. The origin of this receptor is a human donor with aplastic anemia. Written as DNA, the CDR3 is TGTGCCAGCAGCAGAGAAAAAGGGTTCGCTGAAGCTTTCTTT. It translates to CASSREKGFAEAFF. The full variable domain, its missing parts supplied by reference TRBV7-9 and TRBJ1-1, is DTGVSQNPRHKITKRGQNVTFRCDPISEHNRLYWYRQTLGQGPEFLTYFQNEAQLEKSRLLSDRFSAERPKGSFSTLEIQRTEQGDSAMYLCASSREKGFAEAFFGQGTRLTVV.